Listed here are 24 T cell receptor beta chains from one sample, sequenced in a study of OX40 agonist ivuxolimab in advanced cancers. The method was the immunoSEQ multiplex PCR assay. Entries here come from immuneACCESS through TCRdb and include only in-frame sequences with V and J called. Some clones fail to appear in such tables; in the studies checked, an unresolved V gene covers under half of the shortfall, and the cause of the remainder is unknown. The sample has 71,000 or so clones on record, 86% of them singletons. Clones ranked in the top ten supply around 0.99% of the sample. Sequences were derived from CD4+ or CD8+ T cells sorted from blood, sampled in a trial of the OX40 agonist ivuxolimab. Every receptor here comes from an adult with an advanced solid tumor such as melanoma, head and neck, liver or kidney cancer.

The gene calls are TRBV7-2 and TRBJ2-7, with TRBD2 as a possible D gene (7 bases). V was clipped by 4 bases and J by 7 bases, with 14 bases between them. This CDR3 comprises 13 residues. Germline V gene data show CDR1 as SGHTA and CDR2 as FQGNSA. CDR3 sequence reads: CASSSRGGEEQYF. The CDR3 region has the DNA TGTGCCAGCAGCTCCAGGGGAGGGGAAGAGCAGTACTTC.

The chain recombines TRBV6-6 with TRBJ2-2; D is uncertain. Trimming left V 4 bases short and J 0 bases short, with 12 bases between. CDR1 is MNHNY and CDR2 is SVGAGI in the germline V gene (reference sequence). The CDR3 consists of 16 residues. The CDR3 bases are TGTGCCAGCAGTTGGGGTGGCGGAGCGAACACCGGGGAGCTGTTTTTT. Translated, it gives CASSWGGGANTGELFF.

In this sample, this clone turned up many times. The V call is TRBV7-6, the J call TRBJ2-7; D is possibly TRBD2 (6 bases). Trimming cost V 4 bases and J 0 bases, with 13 bases left between them. The CDR3 totals 15 residues. CDR1 and CDR2 from the germline V gene are SGHVS and FNYEAQ. The CDR3 DNA follows: TGTGCCAGCAGCTCTTTACGGGAGTCCTCCTACGAGCAGTACTTC. It specifies CASSSLRESSYEQYF. The full variable domain, with the rest looked up from reference TRBV7-6 and TRBJ2-7, is GAGVSQSPRYKVTKRGQDVALRCDPISGHVSLYWYRQALGQGPEFLTYFNYEAQQDKSGLPNDRFSAERPEGSISTLTIQRTEQRDSAMYRCASSSLRESSYEQYFGPGTRLTVT.

The J gene is TRBJ2-1, the V gene TRBV19; TRBD2 might be the D (6 bases). The germline V and J ends were trimmed by 2 bases and 4 bases, with 18 bases remaining between them. Germline V gives CDR1 LNHDA, CDR2 SQIVND (reference sequence). The CDR3 has 17 residues. The CDR3, as DNA: TGTGCCAGTAGTATATCCCCCTTCGGGAGAGATTACAATGAGCAGTTCTTC. Encoded protein: CASSISPFGRDYNEQFF.

The rearrangement uses TRBV6-6 and TRBJ2-5; D is perhaps TRBD1 or TRBD2 (5 bases each). Trimming took off 6 bases at V and 1 base at J, with 12 bases between the two ends. Germline V gene sequence: CDR1 MNHNY, CDR2 SVGAGI (reference sequence). The CDR3 runs 14 residues. Here the CDR3 reads CASRPGASQETQYF. The CDR3 DNA sequence: TGTGCCAGCAGGCCCGGGGCTTCCCAAGAGACCCAGTACTTC.

This clone was seen a few times. This chain links TRBV19 with TRBJ1-4, with D possibly matching TRBD1 (5 bases). The CDR3 extends over 14 amino acids. CDR1 is LNHDA and CDR2 is SQIVND in the germline V gene (reference sequence). V was cut by 5 bases and J by 7 bases, with 14 bases left in between. CDR3 DNA: TGTGCCAGTAGTCGGACACCCCCGGGTGAAAAACTGTTTTTT. This gives the protein CASSRTPPGEKLFF.

The chain is built from TRBV28 and TRBJ2-7; 9 bases are shared with TRBD1. Germline-derived CDR1 and CDR2 are MDHEN and SYDVKM. This CDR3 spans 13 amino acids. The V segment lost 7 bases and the J segment 4 bases; nucleotides outside the gene matches: 5. This CDR3 reads CASTRTGAYEQYF. The CDR3 DNA reads TGTGCCAGCACTCGGACAGGGGCTTACGAGCAGTACTTC.

J is TRBJ1-2 and V is TRBV27, with TRBD1 matching 8 bases. The CDR3 is 15 amino acids. Losses at the gene ends were 4 bases for V and 2 bases for J; bases not matched to a gene: 6. Germline values: CDR1 MNHEY, CDR2 SMNVEV (reference sequence). The CDR3 DNA sequence: TGTGCCAGCAGTTCCGGGACAGGAGTAAACTATGGCTACACCTTC. Its translation: CASSSGTGVNYGYTF.

The V and J genes are TRBV7-2 and TRBJ2-7; the D is unclear. The CDR3 has 12 amino acids. The ends were cut back, 6 bases at V and 0 bases at J, with 6 bases in the middle. The V gene's germline CDR1 is SGHTA and CDR2 FQGNSA. The DNA for the CDR3 is TGTGCCAGCAGTGGCGCCTCCTACGAGCAGTACTTC. It codes for CASSGASYEQYF.

The J gene is TRBJ2-7, the V gene TRBV7-2; possible D gene TRBD2, 5 bases. Germline V lookup: CDR1 SGHTA, CDR2 FQGNSA. This CDR3 comprises 13 residues. V shed 4 bases and J shed 5 bases, with 12 bases lying between them. The CDR3 nucleotides are TGTGCCAGCAGCTCCTCATCGGGGAACGAGCAGTACTTC. It codes for CASSSSSGNEQYF.

This clone has only a few counts. V gene TRBV7-2 combines with J gene TRBJ1-2; D gene uncertain. Between the trimmed V and J ends, which lost 0 bases and 3 bases, there was a span of 5 bases. CDR1 is SGHTA and CDR2 is FQGNSA in the germline V gene. CDR3 size: 13 residues. The CDR3 loop reads CASSLAVDYGYTF. Written as DNA, the CDR3 is TGTGCCAGCAGCTTAGCCGTGGACTATGGCTACACCTTC.

This chain joins TRBV7-9 and TRBJ2-7, with D possibly matching TRBD1 (6 bases). This CDR3 spans 14 amino acids. Trimming cost V 5 bases and J 5 bases, with 16 bases left between them. Germline V gene sequence: CDR1 SEHNR, CDR2 FQNEAQ (reference sequence). The CDR3 nucleotides are TGTGCCAGCAGCCCGAGCCTACAGGGCCACGAGCAGTACTTC. The encoded protein is CASSPSLQGHEQYF.

The genes are TRBV4-1 and TRBJ1-1; D gene unclear. The V end lost 2 bases, the J end lost 0 bases, and 7 bases lay between the germline ends. The CDR3 extends over 14 amino acids. Germline V CDR1 and CDR2: MGHRA, YSYEKL. The CDR3 loop reads CASSQFRLNTEAFF. For the CDR3, the DNA is TGCGCCAGCAGCCAATTTAGGTTGAACACTGAAGCTTTCTTT.

CDR3 loop: CASTPLATSNTGELFF. The DNA of the CDR3 is TGTGCCAGCACTCCTCTAGCGACCTCGAACACCGGGGAGCTGTTTTTT. This sequence joins TRBV14 and TRBJ2-2; tentatively, D is TRBD2 (6 bases). Trimming pared 7 bases from V and 0 bases from J, leaving 15 bases between. The CDR3 runs 16 residues. In germline, CDR1 is SGHDN, CDR2 FVKESK.

The rearrangement links TRBV6-5 to TRBJ1-4; D unclear. The length of the CDR3 is 15 residues. Trimming removed 0 bases from V and 7 bases from J, with 12 bases in between. Germline CDR1 MNHEY, CDR2 SVGAGI. The CDR3 coding sequence is TGTGCCAGCAGTTACTCGCGGGCGCAAGGTGAAAAACTGTTTTTT. Amino acids: CASSYSRAQGEKLFF.

V usage is TRBV28 and J usage is TRBJ1-2; the D gene is possibly TRBD1 (5 bases). Germline loops: CDR1 MDHEN, CDR2 SYDVKM. The CDR3 sequence is 15 residues long. V was shortened by 2 bases and J by 8 bases, with 18 bases between the two germline ends. CDR3 DNA sequence: TGTGCCAGCAGTTTAGGGGACTCTCCGACGCGGGGCTACACCTTC. Translating it yields CASSLGDSPTRGYTF.

This chain joins TRBV13 and TRBJ2-1; 11 bases agree with TRBD2. This CDR3 is 20 amino acids long. Germline CDR1 reads PRHDT; CDR2 reads FYEKMQ (reference sequence). V trimming: 5 bases; J trimming: 3 bases; junction bases outside the gene matches: 18. Written as DNA, the CDR3 is TGTGCCAGCAGCGTCGAGACTAGCGGGAAAGACGGCAGAATCTACAATGAGCAGTTCTTC. Translating gives CASSVETSGKDGRIYNEQFF. The full variable domain, with the rest looked up from reference TRBV13 and TRBJ2-1, is AAGVIQSPRHLIKEKRETATLKCYPIPRHDTVYWYQQGPGQDPQFLISFYEKMQSDKGSIPDRFSAQQFSDYHSELNMSSLELGDSALYFCASSVETSGKDGRIYNEQFFGPGTRLTVL.

The gene calls are TRBV13 and TRBJ2-3, with 12 bases identical to TRBD2. This CDR3 is 19 amino acids long. Germline V gene data show CDR1 as PRHDT and CDR2 as FYEKMQ (reference sequence). J was trimmed by 4 bases and V by 2 bases; bases with no gene match: 13. For the CDR3, the DNA is TGTGCCAGCAGCTTACTCCTAGCGGGAGGGCCGAATTTAGCAGATACGCAGTATTTT. It specifies CASSLLLAGGPNLADTQYF.

The CDR3 reads CAISVFSSGTYEQYF. The CDR3 nucleotides are TGTGCCATCAGTGTCTTTTCTAGCGGGACGTACGAGCAGTACTTC. This chain links TRBV10-3 with TRBJ2-7; 9 positions match TRBD2. Trimming at V came to 4 bases and at J to 4 bases, leaving 8 bases not matched to a gene. Germline V gene sequence: CDR1 ENHRY, CDR2 SYGVKD. The CDR3 totals 15 residues.

The CDR3 sequence is CAWSLSGGFTTYEQYF. The CDR3 nucleotides read TGTGCCTGGAGCCTCAGCGGGGGGTTTACGACCTACGAGCAGTACTTC. V is TRBV30 and J is TRBJ2-7; 9 positions agree with TRBD2. Germline V CDR1 and CDR2: GTSNPN, SVGIG (reference sequence). V dropped 3 bases and J dropped 2; count of bases not matched to a gene: 11. The CDR3 is 16 residues long.

The genes are TRBV6-5 and TRBJ1-5; D remains ambiguous. V lost 0 bases to trimming and J lost 0 bases, with 6 bases between them. Germline V lookup: CDR1 MNHEY, CDR2 SVGAGI. This CDR3 comprises 15 residues. The chain's CDR3 is CASSYSRHSNQPQHF. As DNA, the CDR3 is TGTGCCAGCAGTTACTCACGACATAGCAATCAGCCCCAGCATTTT.

The chain combines TRBV5-8 with TRBJ1-1; D is perhaps TRBD1 (6 bases). V was pared by 4 bases and J by 5 bases, with 15 bases between. The V gene's germline CDR1 is SGHTS and CDR2 YDEGEE. This CDR3 has 14 residues. CDR3 in DNA: TGTGCCAGCAGCCCGGTCCGGGGGCGGACTGAAGCTTTCTTT. Its protein is CASSPVRGRTEAFF.

The chain is built from TRBV10-3 and TRBJ2-5, with TRBD2 matching over 14 bases. J was trimmed by 3 bases and V by 9 bases; bases with no gene match: 9. Germline V gene sequence: CDR1 ENHRY, CDR2 SYGVKD. The CDR3 extends over 16 amino acids. CDR3 protein: CAISVGGLAGEETQYF. CDR3 nucleotide sequence: TGTGCCATATCAGTTGGGGGACTAGCGGGAGAAGAGACCCAGTACTTC.

J is TRBJ2-7 and V is TRBV5-5; D is uncertain. Per the germline V gene, CDR1 is SGHKS and CDR2 is YYEKEE (reference sequence). This CDR3 comprises 15 residues. Trimming took off 0 bases at V and 0 bases at J, with 10 bases between the two ends. The CDR3 loop is CASSLAASFSYEQYF. The CDR3 DNA is TGTGCCAGCAGCTTGGCCGCGAGCTTCTCCTACGAGCAGTACTTC.